The TCR beta chain described here comes from a study of response to subunit inactivated influenza vaccine. One entry per CDR3 protein results from TCRdb running MiXCR on the RT-PCR reads. The sample holds around 520,000 distinct CDR3 sequences; approximately 24% are singletons and the top ten take under 2.5%. For this clonotype: What it binds is unknown.

Germline values: CDR1 DFQATT, CDR2 SNEGSKA (reference sequence). V trimming: 1 base; J trimming: 8 bases; junction bases outside the gene matches: 4. CDR3 length equals 12 residues. General study points: A suggestion made by the authors is that each seasonal influenza vaccination recruits few new T cells.

This material consisted of CD4+ T cells sorted from PBMCs, taken roughly 5 days after vaccination. The receptor's source is a man aged 50-60 years who received an inactivated influenza vaccine. This chain links TRBV20-1 with TRBJ1-1; 7 bases line up with TRBD1. This CDR3 reads CSARGQGREAFF. As DNA, the CDR3 is TGCAGTGCTAGAGGACAGGGCCGGGAAGCTTTCTTT.